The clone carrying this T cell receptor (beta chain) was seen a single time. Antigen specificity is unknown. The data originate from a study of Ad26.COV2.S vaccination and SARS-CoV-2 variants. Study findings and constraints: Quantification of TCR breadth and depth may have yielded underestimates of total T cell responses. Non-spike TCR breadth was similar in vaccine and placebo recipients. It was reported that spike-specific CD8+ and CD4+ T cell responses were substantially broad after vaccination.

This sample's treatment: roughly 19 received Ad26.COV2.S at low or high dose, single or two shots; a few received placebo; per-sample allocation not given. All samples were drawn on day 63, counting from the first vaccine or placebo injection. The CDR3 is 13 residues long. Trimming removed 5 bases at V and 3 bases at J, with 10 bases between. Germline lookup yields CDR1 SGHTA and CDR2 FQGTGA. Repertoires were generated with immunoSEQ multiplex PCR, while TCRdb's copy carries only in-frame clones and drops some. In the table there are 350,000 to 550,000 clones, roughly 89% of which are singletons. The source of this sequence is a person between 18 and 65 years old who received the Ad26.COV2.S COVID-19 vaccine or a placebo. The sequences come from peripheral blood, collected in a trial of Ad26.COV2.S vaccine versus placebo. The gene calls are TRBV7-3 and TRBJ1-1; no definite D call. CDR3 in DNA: TGTGCCAGCAGCGTCATGCGGCACACTGAAGCTTTCTTT. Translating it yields CASSVMRHTEAFF.